The 13 T cell receptor beta chains given below trace back to one sample, sequenced in a study of blood T cell repertoires in COVID-19. Clones were read by immunoSEQ multiplex PCR, and TCRdb kept only the in-frame ones, dropping some. Altogether roughly 330,000 clones are present, 89% being singletons, with the ten largest covering under 6.5%. The sequenced material came from peripheral blood. All receptors come from a man younger than 35 who had recovered from COVID-19.

The rearrangement uses TRBV11-2 and TRBJ2-3, with 9 bases fitting TRBD2. CDR1 and CDR2 from the germline V gene are SGHAT and FQNNGV. CDR3 length: 16 amino acids. The V gene end was trimmed by 2 bases and the J gene end by 3 bases; junction bases not matched to a gene: 6. DNA for the CDR3: TGTGCCAGCAGCTTAAGGACTAGCGAGAGGACAGATACGCAGTATTTT. Translation gives CASSLRTSERTDTQYF.

The chain uses TRBV12-3 or TRBV12-4 and TRBJ2-7; D might be TRBD1 (5 bases). The V end lost 2 bases, the J end lost 7 bases, and 12 bases lay between the germline ends. CDR3 length: 13 residues. The CDR3 DNA follows: TGTGCCAGCAGTTTATTAGGGGTGGGGGAGCAGTACTTC. Amino acids: CASSLLGVGEQYF.

The chain is built from TRBV6-5 and TRBJ2-7, with D perhaps matching TRBD1 (6 bases). CDR1 MNHEY and CDR2 SVGAGI come from the germline V gene. CDR3 size: 16 residues. Trimming took off 2 bases at V and 3 bases at J, with 17 bases between the two ends. The CDR3 bases are TGTGCCAGCAGTTACGGAGTGGGGGCAGTATTCTACGAGCAGTACTTC. This sequence encodes CASSYGVGAVFYEQYF.

The V and J genes are TRBV6-6 and TRBJ2-1; TRBD1 might be the D (5 bases). Trimming pared 0 bases from V and 7 bases from J, leaving 10 bases between. Looked up from germline, CDR1 is MNHNY and CDR2 is SVGAGI (reference sequence). There are 14 residues in the CDR3. CDR3 nucleotides: TGTGCCAGCAGTTACTCTGAAGGGGCGAATGAGCAGTTCTTC. Its protein is CASSYSEGANEQFF.

This clone showed up just a few times. The chain recombines TRBV2 with TRBJ1-6, with TRBD1 matching over 9 bases. The V and J ends lost 10 bases and 2 bases, in that order; junction bases with no gene match: 3. The CDR3 runs to 14 residues. Germline V gives CDR1 SNHLY, CDR2 FYNNEI. CDR3 protein: CAITGGAYNSPLHF. CDR3 nucleotides: TGTGCCATTACAGGGGGCGCCTATAATTCACCCCTCCACTTT. Based on the CDR3 plus reference TRBV2 and TRBJ1-6, the full variable domain is EPEVTQTPSHQVTQMGQEVILRCVPISNHLYFYWYRQILGQKVEFLVSFYNNEISEKSEIFDDQFSVERPDGSNFTLKIRSTKLEDSAMYFCAITGGAYNSPLHFGNGTRLTVT.

This chain links TRBV9 with TRBJ1-5; D unresolved. The CDR3 is 13 amino acids. Germline CDR1 is SGDLS and CDR2 is YYNGEE. V was cut by 0 bases and J by 4 bases, with 5 bases left in between. The CDR3 DNA follows: TGTGCCAGCAGCGTAGGAACTAATCAGCCCCAGCATTTT. Encoded protein: CASSVGTNQPQHF.

The V and J genes are TRBV11-3 and TRBJ1-2, with D possibly being TRBD1 (5 bases). This CDR3 has 18 amino acids. V was clipped by 1 base and J by 4 bases, with 22 bases between them. Germline CDR1 reads SGHNT; CDR2 reads YENEEA. The CDR3, as DNA: TGTGCCAGCAGCTTAGGCGCAGGGTCGCATCGTTCCTCCTATGGCTACACCTTC. It specifies CASSLGAGSHRSSYGYTF.

The CDR3 sequence is CASSRGGYQPQHF. The DNA of the CDR3 is TGTGCCAGCAGCCGCGGGGGCTATCAGCCCCAGCATTTT. The chain carries TRBV27 and TRBJ1-5, with D possibly matching TRBD1 (6 bases). CDR1 is MNHEY and CDR2 is SMNVEV in the germline V gene (reference sequence). The CDR3 loop spans 13 amino acids. Trimming shortened V by 6 bases and J by 5 bases, and 11 bases separated the two germline ends.

The chain links TRBV19 to TRBJ1-2, with 10 bases fitting TRBD1. In germline, CDR1 is LNHDA, CDR2 SQIVND (reference sequence). Trimming took 4 bases from V and 3 from J; bases not matched to a gene: 11. The CDR3 spans 17 residues. DNA for the CDR3: TGTGCCAGTAGTACGAATCTCGGGACAGGGGAGGACTATGGCTACACCTTC. Protein product: CASSTNLGTGEDYGYTF. The full variable domain, in which reference TRBV19 and TRBJ1-2 provide the parts outside the CDR3, is DGGITQSPKYLFRKEGQNVTLSCEQNLNHDAMYWYRQDPGQGLRLIYYSQIVNDFQKGDIAEGYSVSREKKESFPLTVTSAQKNPTAFYLCASSTNLGTGEDYGYTFGSGTRLTVV.

Of note for this clone: Other DNA sequences in this sample translate to the same CDR3. This chain uses TRBV7-9 with TRBJ1-1; D is perhaps TRBD1 (6 bases). The germline CDR1 and CDR2 sequences are SEHNR and FQNEAQ (reference sequence). This CDR3 contains 14 residues. V was cut by 3 bases and J by 1 base, with 9 bases left in between. CDR3 bases: TGTGCCAGCAGCTTGGTCAGGGGGAACACTGAAGCTTTCTTT. Its translation: CASSLVRGNTEAFF.

This rearrangement joins TRBV3-1 (or the pseudogene TRBV3-2) to TRBJ1-1, with 10 positions matching TRBD1. The length of the CDR3 is 14 residues. CDR1 and CDR2 (germline): LGHDT, YNNKEL (reference sequence). After removal of 1 base from V and 6 bases from J, the junction contained 2 bases not matched to a gene. CDR3 sequence: CASSQAGQGAEAFF. CDR3 nucleotides: TGTGCCAGCAGCCAAGCCGGACAGGGGGCTGAAGCTTTCTTT.

The V call is TRBV20-1, the J call TRBJ1-1, with D unresolved. From germline, CDR1 is DFQATT and CDR2 SNEGSKA (reference sequence). This CDR3 contains 13 residues. Trimming shortened V by 3 bases and J by 1 base, and 9 bases separated the two germline ends. The CDR3 coding sequence is TGCAGTGCTAGTAGATGGAGGAACACTGAAGCTTTCTTT. Translating gives CSASRWRNTEAFF.

V usage is TRBV9 and J usage is TRBJ2-7, with no clear D. This CDR3 is 14 amino acids long. V was pared by 0 bases and J by 4 bases, with 11 bases between. Germline V gene data show CDR1 as SGDLS and CDR2 as YYNGEE. The CDR3 region is CASSVGHGDYEQYF. DNA of the CDR3: TGTGCCAGCAGCGTAGGCCACGGAGATTACGAGCAGTACTTC.